This T cell receptor beta chain was obtained from a study of shared clonotypes between healthy human individuals. Evenly divided among several immunoSEQ plates was the genomic DNA of each subset. The table came from immunoSEQ multiplex PCR; TCRdb's copy has only in-frame clones and leaves some out. The data hold 400,000 to 600,000 clones, with around 79% observed a single time. The study, taken as a whole, reports: The diversity represented, both genetic and in exposure history, was limited by few donors.

Extraction of genomic DNA in unsorted samples used roughly 100 million PBMCs. This clone is medium-sized. Its antigen is undetermined. This clonotype was sampled from a woman aged 40 to 49 in good health. Some clones in this sample may be carry-over from other donors' samples. Input material: PBMCs.

CDR3 in amino acids: CASQTGGGGELFF. The CDR3 DNA follows: TGCGCCAGCCAGACAGGGGGCGGCGGGGAGCTGTTTTTT. The chain uses TRBV10-1 and TRBJ2-2; 10 bases are shared with TRBD1. Germline values: CDR1 WNHNN, CDR2 SYGVQD (reference sequence). Trimming removed 8 bases from V and 7 bases from J; junction bases left unmatched: 4. The CDR3 loop spans 13 amino acids.